Following are 2 T cell receptor beta chains from one sample sequenced in a study of response to subunit inactivated influenza vaccine. Each CDR3 protein is one row after TCRdb ran MiXCR on the RT-PCR reads. In the table there are 300,000 to 350,000 distinct CDR3 sequences, about a fifth of which are singletons. This specimen consisted of PBMCs from blood, obtained roughly 20 months after vaccination. The receptor source for this set is a man between 50 and 69 years old who received an inactivated influenza vaccine.

The chain recombines TRBV29-1 with TRBJ2-1, with D tentatively TRBD2 (6 bases). Germline V gene sequence: CDR1 SQVTM, CDR2 ANQGSEA. This CDR3 contains 12 residues. V lost 6 bases and J 10 bases, leaving 16 bases between the germline ends. The CDR3 DNA follows: TGCAGCGTGGGCGTTTTAGCGGACGAGCAGTTCTTC. As protein: CSVGVLADEQFF.

This clonotype was counted only a few times. The V and J genes are TRBV6-5 and TRBJ2-2; a possible D gene is TRBD1 (5 bases). Germline CDR1 and CDR2: MNHEY and SVGAGI. Between the trimmed V and J ends, which lost 3 bases and 7 bases, there was a span of 12 bases. This CDR3 is built from 14 residues. The CDR3 DNA sequence: TGTGCCAGCAGTTATACAGGTCCTGGCGGGGAGCTGTTTTTT. Its translation: CASSYTGPGGELFF.